The source of this T cell receptor beta chain is a study of blood T cell repertoires in COVID-19. In the case of this clone: The germline gene is not matched at one end of the junction; a read error may be the cause.

Germline V gene lookup returns CDR1 KGHSH and CDR2 LQKENI. CDR3 length: 20 amino acids. Assay used: immunoSEQ multiplex PCR; TCRdb lists only in-frame clones, some missing. The sample carries roughly 360,000 clones, roughly 90% recorded once. What was sequenced was PBMCs or T cells enriched from blood (not recorded which). The TCR comes from a woman in her twenties or thirties with acute COVID-19. J is TRBJ2-7 and V is TRBV18; the match to TRBD2 covers 7 bases. The DNA of the CDR3 is TGTGCCAGCCCACCACCGAAAGGGCTTTGGGAGGGACCCACAACCTACGAGCAGTACTTC. Translated, it gives CASPPPKGLWEGPTTYEQYF.